The sequence of this T cell receptor (beta chain) was determined in a study of long-term antiretroviral therapy in people with HIV. Researchers ran immunoSEQ v3.0 at survey level. Data came from immunoSEQ multiplex PCR; TCRdb stores just in-frame clones and leaves some out. The sample carries 25,000 to 35,000 clones, 93% recorded once. Study outcomes and limitations: It was observed that HIV repertoires exhibited narrower CDR3 length ranges than controls.

Trimming removed 6 bases from V and 1 base from J, with 9 bases in between. The CDR3 runs 14 residues. Per germline, CDR1 LNHNV and CDR2 YYDKDF (reference sequence). This clone was observed a few times. Its specificity is not known. The sequence was obtained from a woman aged 40-49 years with HIV. This chain uses TRBV15 with TRBJ2-2, with D perhaps TRBD1 (6 bases). The sample was unsorted PBMCs, taken about 6.7 years after starting antiretroviral therapy. This chain's CDR3 is CATRLQGNTGELFF. CDR3 sequence (DNA): TGTGCCACCAGGTTACAGGGGAACACCGGGGAGCTGTTTTTT.